These T cell receptor beta chains were read from a single sample in a study of T cells after yellow fever vaccination. TCRdb itself ran the 5' RACE reads through MiXCR, one entry per CDR3 protein. This sample has 620,000 or so distinct CDR3 sequences, with roughly a sixth found just once. The sequenced sample was PBMCs, obtained roughly 5 days after the first yellow fever vaccination. Receptors originate from a man in his late teens or twenties who received the YFV17D yellow fever vaccine. CDR3s include the opening cysteine and the closing phenylalanine or tryptophan.

>TRBV5-1
CASSTSRDTEAFF
>TRBV4-1
CASSQSSDTDTQYF
>TRBV20-1
CSARVAGINYGYTF
>TRBV29-1
CSVQHYWYTDTQYF
>TRBV4-3
CASSFGGLGTEAFF
>TRBV29-1
CSGGDRNGKLFF
>TRBV12-3/TRBV12-4
CASSAGDGGGGQPQHF
>TRBV5-8
CASSSWARLRNQPQHF
>TRBV7-7
CASSSDRGGDTQYF
>TRBV24-1
CATSDPRTGLNTQYF
>TRBV24-1
CATSDLSGDTYNEQFF